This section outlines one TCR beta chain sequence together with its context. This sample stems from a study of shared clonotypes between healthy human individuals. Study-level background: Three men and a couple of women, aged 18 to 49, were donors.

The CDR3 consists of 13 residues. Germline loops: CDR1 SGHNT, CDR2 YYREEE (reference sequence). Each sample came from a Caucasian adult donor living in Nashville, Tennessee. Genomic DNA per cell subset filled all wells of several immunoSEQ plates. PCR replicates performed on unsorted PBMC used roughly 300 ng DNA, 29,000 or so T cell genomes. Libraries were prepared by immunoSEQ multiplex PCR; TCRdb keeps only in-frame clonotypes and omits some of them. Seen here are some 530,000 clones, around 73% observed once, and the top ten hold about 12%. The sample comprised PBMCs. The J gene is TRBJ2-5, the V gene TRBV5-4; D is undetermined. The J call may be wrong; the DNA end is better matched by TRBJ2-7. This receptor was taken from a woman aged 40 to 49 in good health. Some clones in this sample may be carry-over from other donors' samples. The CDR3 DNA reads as TGTGCCAGCAGCTTCGGCAAGTTCTACGAGCAGTACTTC. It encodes CASSFGKFYEQYF.